The 25 T cell receptor beta chains listed next were all sequenced from one sample in a study of blood T cell repertoires in COVID-19. Repertoires were generated with immunoSEQ multiplex PCR, while TCRdb's copy carries only in-frame clones and drops some. The sample yields roughly 220,000 clones, over 75% seen once. The specimen sequenced was PBMCs or T cells enriched from blood (not recorded which). The receptor source for this set is a man aged 30 to 45 with acute COVID-19.

The chain employs TRBV5-1 and TRBJ1-4; D uncertain. The CDR3 runs to 14 residues. With 0 bases removed from V and 4 bases from J, the gap between germline ends came to 7 bases. Germline V gene data show CDR1 as SGHRS and CDR2 as YFSETQ. DNA of the CDR3: TGCGCCAGCAGCTTGGACATCGTTAATGAAAAACTGTTTTTT. As protein: CASSLDIVNEKLFF.

The rearrangement links TRBV9 to TRBJ2-1; the D gene is possibly TRBD2 (5 bases). This CDR3 has 12 residues. V dropped 0 bases and J dropped 8 bases, with 6 bases sitting between them. Per the germline V gene, CDR1 is SGDLS and CDR2 is YYNGEE. The DNA of the CDR3 is TGTGCCAGCAGCGTAGACGGGGATGAGCAGTTCTTC. Translating it yields CASSVDGDEQFF.

In DNA, the CDR3 is TGTGCCAGTAGTAAGGGCAGGGGAGTTGGCGAGCAGTACTTC. It codes for CASSKGRGVGEQYF. The genes are TRBV19 and TRBJ2-7; tentatively, D is TRBD1 (6 bases). CDR1 and CDR2 from the germline V gene are LNHDA and SQIVND (reference sequence). V was pared by 4 bases and J by 6 bases, with 16 bases between. The CDR3 is 14 amino acids.

The chain combines TRBV29-1 with TRBJ1-5, with TRBD1 as a possible D gene (6 bases). The V end was cut by 5 bases, the J end by 2 bases, with 13 bases between. In germline, CDR1 is SQVTM, CDR2 ANQGSEA. The length of the CDR3 is 14 residues. The CDR3 coding sequence is TGCAGCGTTAATGAGGCAGGGGGCAATCAGCCCCAGCATTTT. Translating gives CSVNEAGGNQPQHF.

This clone was seen more than once but under ten times. This sequence joins TRBV6-2 or TRBV6-3 and TRBJ1-5; D is ambiguous. The germline CDR1 and CDR2 sequences are MNHEY and SVGEGT. V lost 6 bases, J lost 1 base, and 19 bases lay in between. CDR3 length: 17 residues. For the CDR3, the DNA is TGTGCCAGCAGCCCTGATGGGCTGATTACGAGCAATCAGCCCCAGCATTTT. Translating it yields CASSPDGLITSNQPQHF.

This clone occurred a few times. CDR3 sequence (DNA): TGTGCCAGCAGTGAGGGCAGTCAAGAGACCCAGTACTTC. Translating it yields CASSEGSQETQYF. The chain couples TRBV6-4 to TRBJ2-5, with D uncertain. The ends were cut back, 3 bases at V and 2 bases at J, with 7 bases in the middle. Germline V gene lookup returns CDR1 MRHNA and CDR2 SNTAGT. The CDR3 has 13 residues.

The V gene is TRBV6-1, the J gene TRBJ1-5; 9 bases are shared with TRBD1. This CDR3 comprises 18 residues. Germline CDR1 reads MNHNS; CDR2 reads SASEGT. After removal of 2 bases from V and 3 bases from J, the junction contained 11 bases not matched to a gene. As DNA, the CDR3 is TGTGCCAGCAGTGAATCTCTCGGCGGGACAGGGAACAATCAGCCCCAGCATTTT. Translation gives CASSESLGGTGNNQPQHF.

J is TRBJ2-1 and V is TRBV20-1; possible D gene TRBD2, 6 bases. Between the trimmed V and J ends, which lost 3 bases and 8 bases, there was a span of 11 bases. The CDR3 runs to 12 residues. The germline gives CDR1 DFQATT, CDR2 SNEGSKA (reference sequence). CDR3 sequence (DNA): TGCAGTGCTAGTGATGGCGGGGATGAGCAGTTCTTC. Amino acid sequence: CSASDGGDEQFF.

This rearrangement joins TRBV27 to TRBJ1-2, with 9 bases that match TRBD1. The CDR3 runs to 15 residues. V dropped 6 bases and J dropped 5; count of bases not matched to a gene: 10. The V gene's germline CDR1 is MNHEY and CDR2 SMNVEV (reference sequence). Here the CDR3 reads CASRLTQGARYGYTF. The DNA for the CDR3 is TGTGCCAGCAGGCTGACACAGGGGGCGCGGTATGGCTACACCTTC.

This clone has only one observation. This chain links TRBV5-1 with TRBJ2-3; D ambiguous. V lost 5 bases to trimming and J lost 1 base, with 8 bases between them. CDR1 is SGHRS, CDR2 YFSETQ, per germline. The length of the CDR3 is 13 residues. The CDR3 bases are TGCGCCAGCAGACTTCAGGGCACAGATACGCAGTATTTT. This encodes CASRLQGTDTQYF. The full variable domain, in which reference TRBV5-1 and TRBJ2-3 provide the parts outside the CDR3, is KAGVTQTPRYLIKTRGQQVTLSCSPISGHRSVSWYQQTPGQGLQFLFEYFSETQRNKGNFPGRFSGRQFSNSRSEMNVSTLELGDSALYLCASRLQGTDTQYFGPGTRLTVL.

The chain employs TRBV28 and TRBJ1-4; 9 bases agree with TRBD1. CDR1 and CDR2 (germline): MDHEN, SYDVKM. CDR3 size: 13 residues. V was pared by 8 bases and J by 6 bases, with 4 bases of the junction left unmatched. The CDR3 coding sequence is TGTGCCAGCTCGGGACAGGGTGATGAAAAACTGTTTTTT. This gives the protein CASSGQGDEKLFF.

This clone was seen only once. J is TRBJ2-3 and V is TRBV24-1; no firm D call. V lost 6 bases and J lost 2, with 8 bases in between. The germline gives CDR1 KGHDR, CDR2 SFDVKD. The CDR3 totals 13 residues. Here the CDR3 reads CATSRRYTDTQYF. The CDR3 nucleotides are TGTGCCACCAGTCGGCGGTACACAGATACGCAGTATTTT.

The CDR3 sequence is CASVPGTALINEQYF. The CDR3 DNA follows: TGTGCCAGCGTGCCCGGGACAGCCCTAATCAACGAGCAGTACTTC. The chain joins TRBV2 to TRBJ2-7, with TRBD1 matching 7 bases. The V and J ends lost 8 bases and 5 bases, in that order; junction bases with no gene match: 15. The CDR3 is made up of 15 amino acids. Germline CDR1 SNHLY, CDR2 FYNNEI. Filled out from reference TRBV2 and TRBJ2-7, the complete variable domain reads EPEVTQTPSHQVTQMGQEVILRCVPISNHLYFYWYRQILGQKVEFLVSFYNNEISEKSEIFDDQFSVERPDGSNFTLKIRSTKLEDSAMYFCASVPGTALINEQYFGPGTRLTVT.

V and J are TRBV5-1 and TRBJ2-7, with a weak D call TRBD1 (6 bases). This CDR3 is built from 15 residues. V gave up 2 bases and J gave up 5 bases, with 17 bases separating them. The germline V gene encodes CDR1 SGHRS and CDR2 YFSETQ. The CDR3 here is CASSFQGHSVDEQYF. CDR3 in DNA: TGCGCCAGCAGCTTTCAGGGACACTCAGTAGACGAGCAGTACTTC. Based on the CDR3 plus reference TRBV5-1 and TRBJ2-7, the full variable domain is KAGVTQTPRYLIKTRGQQVTLSCSPISGHRSVSWYQQTPGQGLQFLFEYFSETQRNKGNFPGRFSGRQFSNSRSEMNVSTLELGDSALYLCASSFQGHSVDEQYFGPGTRLTVT.

This chain joins TRBV7-9 and TRBJ2-1; D gene unclear. Germline CDR1 is SEHNR and CDR2 is FQNEAQ (reference sequence). V was pared by 4 bases and J by 10 bases, with 11 bases between. There are 12 residues in the CDR3. CDR3 in DNA: TGTGCCAGCAGCTCCCGTCGGAGAGAGCAGTTCTTC. Translation gives CASSSRRREQFF.

This sequence joins TRBV28 and TRBJ1-6, with TRBD1 as a possible D gene (5 bases). The CDR3 has 15 amino acids. Per the germline V gene, CDR1 is MDHEN and CDR2 is SYDVKM. Trimming cost V 7 bases and J 5 bases, with 15 bases left between them. The CDR3 loop reads CASTSRAGNNSPLHF. CDR3 DNA sequence: TGTGCCAGCACGAGTAGGGCAGGGAATAATTCACCCCTCCACTTT.

CDR3 bases: TGTGCCAGCAGCGACCCCTTCAGGGCCAACTATGGCTACACCTTC. Its protein is CASSDPFRANYGYTF. This chain joins TRBV7-9 and TRBJ1-2, with D maybe TRBD1 (5 bases). CDR1 is SEHNR and CDR2 is FQNEAQ in the germline V gene (reference sequence). The CDR3 totals 15 residues. V was cut by 5 bases and J by 2 bases, with 15 bases left in between.

The J gene is TRBJ1-5, the V gene TRBV4-1; D unclear. Germline loops: CDR1 MGHRA, CDR2 YSYEKL. V lost 1 base to trimming and J lost 0 bases, with 7 bases between them. The CDR3 has 15 amino acids. CDR3 loop: CASSQVEGSNQPQHF. CDR3 nucleotide sequence: TGCGCCAGCAGCCAAGTTGAGGGTAGCAATCAGCCCCAGCATTTT.

This chain joins TRBV18 and TRBJ2-5; TRBD1 matches at 8 bases. The CDR3 length is 14 residues. Germline values: CDR1 KGHSH, CDR2 LQKENI. V lost 3 bases and J lost 4; bases outside the gene matches: 4. The CDR3 reads CASSPRQGRETQYF. CDR3 DNA: TGTGCCAGCTCACCCCGACAGGGGCGAGAGACCCAGTACTTC.

A single count supports this clone. The rearrangement joins TRBV9 to TRBJ2-7; TRBD1 matches at 10 bases. The CDR3 is 14 residues long. Germline CDR1 SGDLS, CDR2 YYNGEE. The J segment lost 4 bases and the V segment lost 3 bases, leaving 4 bases of the junction unmatched. CDR3 DNA sequence: TGTGCCAGCAGCGACCCGGGACAGGGGTACGAGCAGTACTTC. Its translation is CASSDPGQGYEQYF.

The V gene is TRBV9, the J gene TRBJ2-5; 8 bases fit TRBD1. The CDR3 loop spans 14 amino acids. V lost 3 bases and J lost 2; bases outside the gene matches: 3. Germline V gene data show CDR1 as SGDLS and CDR2 as YYNGEE. CDR3 residues: CASSAGGRQETQYF. Written as DNA, the CDR3 is TGTGCCAGCAGCGCAGGGGGCAGGCAAGAGACCCAGTACTTC.

This clone was recorded once. The rearrangement uses TRBV19 and TRBJ1-3; D is perhaps TRBD1 (5 bases). Germline V gene sequence: CDR1 LNHDA, CDR2 SQIVND (reference sequence). The CDR3 sequence is 15 residues long. V lost 6 bases, J lost 1 base, and 13 bases lay in between. The CDR3 DNA reads as TGTGCCAGTAGCATAACGACAGATTCTGGAAACACCATATATTTT. It is translated as CASSITTDSGNTIYF.

The genes are TRBV28 and TRBJ2-2, with 8 bases identical to TRBD2. The V segment lost 10 bases and the J segment 2 bases; nucleotides outside the gene matches: 9. Germline CDR1 MDHEN, CDR2 SYDVKM. The CDR3 is made up of 15 amino acids. CDR3 sequence (DNA): TGTGCCATCCCAGCGGGGGAGCTAAACACCGGGGAGCTGTTTTTT. Amino acids: CAIPAGELNTGELFF. The full variable domain, completed using reference TRBV28 and TRBJ2-2, is DVKVTQSSRYLVKRTGEKVFLECVQDMDHENMFWYRQDPGLGLRLIYFSYDVKMKEKGDIPEGYSVSREKKERFSLILESASTNQTSMYLCAIPAGELNTGELFFGEGSRLTVL.

In this sample, this clone turned up once. The rearrangement joins TRBV11-2 to TRBJ2-5; 9 bases match TRBD2. Germline V CDR1 and CDR2: SGHAT, FQNNGV. CDR3 length: 16 residues. Losses at the gene ends were 3 bases for V and 2 bases for J; bases not matched to a gene: 7. CDR3 coding DNA: TGTGCCAGCAGCTTCGGGGCGGGGGGGCCACAAGAGACCCAGTACTTC. This translates into CASSFGAGGPQETQYF.

V is TRBV28 and J is TRBJ1-4; 7 nucleotides agree with TRBD1. The CDR3 length is 15 residues. V lost 4 bases and J lost 0; bases outside the gene matches: 2. CDR1 and CDR2 (germline): MDHEN, SYDVKM. The CDR3: CASSSTGSTNEKLFF. Written as DNA, the CDR3 is TGTGCCAGCAGTTCGACAGGGTCAACTAATGAAAAACTGTTTTTT.